These 16 T cell receptor beta chains share one sample of origin, sequenced in a study of blood T cell repertoires in COVID-19. Here immunoSEQ multiplex PCR was the method, and the copy in TCRdb shows in-frame clones only, minus some. The data contain under 170,000 clones, 80% to 90% of them singletons. The material sequenced was peripheral blood. These receptors were obtained from a man aged 65-85 years with acute or convalescent COVID-19.

The J gene is TRBJ2-1, the V gene TRBV7-3, with 12 bases identical to TRBD2. Losses at the gene ends were 5 bases for V and 6 bases for J; bases not matched to a gene: 2. Germline V gives CDR1 SGHTA, CDR2 FQGTGA. The CDR3 has 14 residues. CDR3 protein: CASSRTSGTNEQFF. DNA for the CDR3: TGTGCCAGCAGCAGGACTAGCGGGACCAATGAGCAGTTCTTC. The variable domain in full, with the rest retrieved from reference TRBV7-3 and TRBJ2-1, is GAGVSQTPSNKVTEKGKYVELRCDPISGHTALYWYRQSLGQGPEFLIYFQGTGAADDSGLPNDRFFAVRPEGSVSTLKIQRTERGDSAVYLCASSRTSGTNEQFFGPGTRLTVL.

The chain is built from TRBV7-3 and TRBJ2-2; 7 bases map to TRBD2. J lost 1 base, V lost 5 bases, and 1 base had no gene match. The germline gives CDR1 SGHTA, CDR2 FQGTGA. The CDR3 has 14 amino acids. The CDR3 is CASSKRENTGELFF. CDR3 nucleotide sequence: TGTGCCAGCAGCAAGCGGGAGAACACCGGGGAGCTGTTTTTT.

The V and J genes are TRBV19 and TRBJ2-3, with TRBD2 matching over 7 bases. The CDR3 covers 15 residues. J lost 0 bases, V lost 3 bases, and 3 bases had no gene match. Germline CDR1 is LNHDA and CDR2 is SQIVND (reference sequence). CDR3 nucleotide sequence: TGTGCCAGTAGTATCGGCGGGGGAAGCACAGATACGCAGTATTTT. Protein sequence: CASSIGGGSTDTQYF.

V and J are TRBV3-1 (or the pseudogene TRBV3-2) and TRBJ1-4; 7 nucleotides align to TRBD1. Trimming took 4 bases from V and 8 from J; bases not matched to a gene: 10. This CDR3 is built from 15 residues. Germline assignment: CDR1 LGHDT and CDR2 YNNKEL (reference sequence). Here the CDR3 DNA reads TGTGCCAGCAGCCTTAACAGGGGTAAATGGGAAAAACTGTTTTTT. Protein product: CASSLNRGKWEKLFF.

This clone was seen more than once but under ten times. The genes are TRBV6-2 or TRBV6-3 and TRBJ2-1; D uncertain. Between the trimmed V and J ends, which lost 2 bases and 5 bases, there was a span of 10 bases. The germline V gene encodes CDR1 MNHEY and CDR2 SVGEGT. The CDR3 contains 14 residues. This CDR3 is CASSYGQANNEQFF. As DNA, the CDR3 is TGTGCCAGCAGTTACGGTCAGGCCAACAATGAGCAGTTCTTC.

The rearrangement links TRBV6-5 to TRBJ1-1, with 9 bases fitting TRBD1. The CDR3 totals 15 residues. In germline, CDR1 is MNHEY, CDR2 SVGAGI. After removal of 6 bases from V and 3 bases from J, the junction contained 8 bases not matched to a gene. CDR3 in DNA: TGTGCCAGCAGCCGGGGACAGGGCAAAGACACTGAAGCTTTCTTT. Amino acids: CASSRGQGKDTEAFF.

The chain carries TRBV24-1 and TRBJ2-1, with 7 nucleotides matching TRBD1. CDR1 KGHDR and CDR2 SFDVKD come from the germline V gene. After removal of 4 bases from V and 0 bases from J, the junction contained 2 bases not matched to a gene. The CDR3 has 15 residues. CDR3 amino acids: CATSDDRDSYNEQFF. For the CDR3, the DNA is TGTGCCACCAGTGACGACAGGGACTCCTACAATGAGCAGTTCTTC.

This clone has just one count. The chain joins TRBV19 to TRBJ2-7, with D hard to call. Trimming cost V 2 bases and J 4 bases, with 9 bases left between them. In germline, CDR1 is LNHDA, CDR2 SQIVND (reference sequence). This CDR3 spans 13 amino acids. The DNA of the CDR3 is TGTGCCAGTAGTATAACTCCACTTTACGAGCAGTACTTC. It translates to CASSITPLYEQYF.

A single count supports this clone. The chain couples TRBV7-9 to TRBJ2-7; tentative D call: TRBD1 (5 bases). V lost 2 bases to trimming and J lost 6 bases, with 14 bases between them. The CDR3 spans 14 residues. CDR1 is SEHNR, CDR2 FQNEAQ, per germline (reference sequence). The CDR3 region is CASSLRQGDFEQYF. The CDR3, as DNA: TGTGCCAGCAGCTTAAGGCAGGGCGATTTCGAGCAGTACTTC.

The chain has TRBV11-2 and TRBJ1-3; D is ambiguous. This CDR3 is 13 amino acids long. V lost 6 bases and J 3 bases, leaving 9 bases between the germline ends. Germline values: CDR1 SGHAT, CDR2 FQNNGV. Written as DNA, the CDR3 is TGTGCCAGCAGTTCCGAGGTTGGAAACACCATATATTTT. It codes for CASSSEVGNTIYF.

V is TRBV9 and J is TRBJ2-2, with a tentative D call TRBD2 (6 bases). The V gene lost 4 bases and the J gene lost 0 bases, with 13 bases spanning the gap. Germline assignment: CDR1 SGDLS and CDR2 YYNGEE. The CDR3 runs to 16 residues. CDR3 in amino acids: CASSKEGHPNTGELFF. CDR3 DNA: TGTGCCAGCAGCAAGGAGGGGCATCCGAACACCGGGGAGCTGTTTTTT.

The rearrangement joins TRBV7-9 to TRBJ1-4; maybe TRBD1 (5 bases). Germline V lookup: CDR1 SEHNR, CDR2 FQNEAQ (reference sequence). This CDR3 spans 16 amino acids. Trimming removed 5 bases at V and 8 bases at J, with 21 bases between. The CDR3 sequence is CASSRVGGTSGEKLFF. The CDR3 DNA is TGTGCCAGCAGCCGGGTTGGGGGGACTTCTGGCGAAAAACTGTTTTTT. The whole variable domain, filled in from reference TRBV7-9 and TRBJ1-4, reads DTGVSQNPRHKITKRGQNVTFRCDPISEHNRLYWYRQTLGQGPEFLTYFQNEAQLEKSRLLSDRFSAERPKGSFSTLEIQRTEQGDSAMYLCASSRVGGTSGEKLFFGSGTQLSVL.

The chain has TRBV5-1 and TRBJ1-4, with 8 bases lining up with TRBD1. After removal of 7 bases from V and 7 bases from J, the junction contained 9 bases not matched to a gene. Germline V gene data show CDR1 as SGHRS and CDR2 as YFSETQ. The CDR3 has 14 residues. The CDR3 is CASGQQGGSEKLFF. DNA of the CDR3: TGCGCCAGCGGACAACAGGGGGGGAGTGAAAAACTGTTTTTT. The entire variable domain, with the rest obtained from reference TRBV5-1 and TRBJ1-4, is as follows: KAGVTQTPRYLIKTRGQQVTLSCSPISGHRSVSWYQQTPGQGLQFLFEYFSETQRNKGNFPGRFSGRQFSNSRSEMNVSTLELGDSALYLCASGQQGGSEKLFFGSGTQLSVL.

V usage is TRBV6-1 and J usage is TRBJ2-2; maybe TRBD2 (5 bases). CDR1 and CDR2 (germline): MNHNS, SASEGT. V shed 4 bases and J shed 1 base, with 16 bases lying between them. CDR3 length equals 17 residues. CDR3 DNA: TGTGCCAGCAGTGCCCGCTCGGGGAGCGGGAACACCGGGGAGCTGTTTTTT. Encoded protein: CASSARSGSGNTGELFF.

The chain employs TRBV19 and TRBJ2-3; 15 nucleotides line up with TRBD2. Unmatched junction bases numbered 3, after V lost 5 bases and J lost 6 bases. CDR3 size: 15 residues. Germline V gene data show CDR1 as LNHDA and CDR2 as SQIVND (reference sequence). CDR3 DNA: TGTGCCAGTAGTCTTGGGACTAGCGGGAGGGATACGCAGTATTTT. This gives the protein CASSLGTSGRDTQYF. The full variable domain, rest sourced from reference TRBV19 and TRBJ2-3, is DGGITQSPKYLFRKEGQNVTLSCEQNLNHDAMYWYRQDPGQGLRLIYYSQIVNDFQKGDIAEGYSVSREKKESFPLTVTSAQKNPTAFYLCASSLGTSGRDTQYFGPGTRLTVL.

This chain joins TRBV29-1 and TRBJ2-5; D is perhaps TRBD2 (5 bases). Germline V gene sequence: CDR1 SQVTM, CDR2 ANQGSEA. Between the trimmed V and J ends, which lost 7 bases and 0 bases, there was a span of 12 bases. This CDR3 spans 13 amino acids. The CDR3 region has the DNA TGCAGCGGGATCGGACTGAACCAAGAGACCCAGTACTTC. Residues: CSGIGLNQETQYF. Combining the CDR3 with reference TRBV29-1 and TRBJ2-5 gives the whole variable domain SAVISQKPSRDICQRGTSLTIQCQVDSQVTMMFWYRQQPGQSLTLIATANQGSEATYESGFVIDKFPISRPNLTFSTLTVSNMSPEDSSIYLCSGIGLNQETQYFGPGTRLLVL.